A selection of T cell receptor beta chains follows, all from one sample in a study of T cells in tumors after PD-1 blockade. This table comes from immunoSEQ multiplex PCR, and its TCRdb copy is limited to in-frame clones, with some not included. The sample includes fewer than 9,000 clones, around two thirds of them seen just once. The sequences come from tumor tissue, collected after anti-PD-1 treatment. All receptors come from a human donor with basal cell carcinoma. Each CDR3 is given with its conserved first and last residue. The D gene is left open where the match is weak. Not every row has a clone size; where given, it reads once, few, many or a size class.

V gene	D gene	clone size	J gene	CDR3 DNA	CDR3 protein
TRBV19	-	few	TRBJ1-1	TGTGCCAGTGCCCAGGGCGGCACTGAAGCTTTCTTT	CASAQGGTEAFF
TRBV24-1	-	-	TRBJ1-2	TGTGCCACCAGTGATGGGAAGCGGGGCTACACCTTC	CATSDGKRGYTF
TRBV4-2	-	-	TRBJ1-5	TGTGCCAGCAGCCAAGGAGGGGGTCCGGACTATCAGCCCCAGCATTTT	CASSQGGGPDYQPQHF
TRBV30	TRBD1	-	TRBJ1-6	TGTGCCTGGACCGACAGGGTTTCACCCCCCCACTTT	CAWTDRVSPPHF
TRBV5-6	-	-	TRBJ1-2	TGTGCCAGCAGCTTCAGGGTTGGCTACACCTTC	CASSFRVGYTF
TRBV30	-	-	TRBJ2-1	TGTGCCTGGAGTGTACGAGGGGTTAGGACCTACAATGAGCAGTTCTTC	CAWSVRGVRTYNEQFF
TRBV2	-	-	TRBJ1-1	TGTGCCAGCAGTGTCAAACAGGAATGGGAAGCTTTCTTT	CASSVKQEWEAFF
TRBV29-1	-	few	TRBJ2-2	TGCAGCGGGGCAGACACCGGGGAGCTGTTTTTT	CSGADTGELFF
TRBV5-5	TRBD1	-	TRBJ1-3	TGTGCCAGCAGCTTGGCCACAGGGGGTGGAAACACCATATATTTT	CASSLATGGGNTIYF
TRBV29-1	-	-	TRBJ2-3	TGCAGCGTTGACGCGGGGTCCACAGATACGCAGTATTTT	CSVDAGSTDTQYF
TRBV25-1	TRBD1	-	TRBJ2-1	TGTGCCAGCAGTGAAGGGGGACAGGGGGCCAGGGATGAGCAGTTCTTC	CASSEGGQGARDEQFF
TRBV5-4	TRBD1	large	TRBJ1-2	TGTGCCAGCAGCCCAGGGGGCGCGAGCTATGGCTACACCTTC	CASSPGGASYGYTF
TRBV18	TRBD2	-	TRBJ2-5	TGTGCCAGCTCACCACCGAGCGGGGCCTACCAAGAGACCCAGTACTTC	CASSPPSGAYQETQYF
TRBV4-1	-	-	TRBJ1-5	TGCGCCAGCAGCCAACAGTCGGATAGGAGCAATCAGCCCCAGCATTTT	CASSQQSDRSNQPQHF
TRBV5-1	-	-	TRBJ1-1	TGCGCCAGCAGCTTAGGTGGTGTGTTGGCCACTGAAGCTTTCTTT	CASSLGGVLATEAFF
TRBV11-3	-	-	TRBJ2-2	TGTGCCAGCAGCTTAGACTCTACCGGGGAGCTGTTTTTT	CASSLDSTGELFF
TRBV19	-	-	TRBJ1-2	TGTGCCAGTAGTATAGTCCAGGGTGGCTACACCTTC	CASSIVQGGYTF
TRBV6-2/TRBV6-3	-	-	TRBJ1-1	TGTGCCAGCAGTAGACAGGAGAACACTGAAGCTTTCTTT	CASSRQENTEAFF
TRBV19	TRBD2	-	TRBJ2-3	TGTGCCAGTAACTCAGGGCGGGGGGGCTCAGATACGCAGTATTTT	CASNSGRGGSDTQYF
TRBV7-2	TRBD2	-	TRBJ2-3	TGTGCCAGCAGCTTACCCCCGTTGGTAGCGGGGGGCACAGATACGCAGTATTTT	CASSLPPLVAGGTDTQYF
TRBV5-1	TRBD1	-	TRBJ2-5	TGCGCCAGCAGCTTGGGACAGGGAATAAAGTTGGAGACCCAGTACTTC	CASSLGQGIKLETQYF
TRBV3-1/TRBV3-2	TRBD1	once	TRBJ2-3	TGTGCCAGCAGCCAAGAGAGCCCGGGACAGGGTAGTGGTAGGGCCCATACGCAGTATTTT	CASSQESPGQGSGRAHTQYF
TRBV5-4	-	-	TRBJ1-6	TGTGCCAGCAGCACTGGTCCAGAGGTTTATAATTCACCCCTCCACTTT	CASSTGPEVYNSPLHF
TRBV29-1	-	-	TRBJ1-1	TGCAGCGTTGGAACAGGGTTGATGTCTGAAGCTTTCTTT	CSVGTGLMSEAFF
TRBV7-8	-	-	TRBJ2-3	TGTGCCAGCAGCTTAGAAGGCCGGGGAAGAGATACGCAGTATTTT	CASSLEGRGRDTQYF
TRBV7-2	-	-	TRBJ2-3	TGTGCCAGCAGCGCCTCCCTCGCGAGCACAGATACGCAGTATTTT	CASSASLASTDTQYF
TRBV18	-	-	TRBJ2-5	TGTGCCAGCTCGCCTCTTCCCCCGCCAGGGGGGGAGACCCAGTACTTC	CASSPLPPPGGETQYF
TRBV11-3	-	-	TRBJ2-3	TGTGCCAGCAGCTTGGGGAACAGGGAGCTCACAGATACGCAGTATTTT	CASSLGNRELTDTQYF
TRBV7-6	-	-	TRBJ2-7	TGTGCCAGCAGCCCGCCGGGACGGATGTACGAGCAGTACTTC	CASSPPGRMYEQYF
TRBV5-6	TRBD1	once	TRBJ2-6	TGTGCCAGCAGCCCTGAGGGGGCCTCTGGGGCCAACGTCCTGACTTTC	CASSPEGASGANVLTF
TRBV21-1	-	-	TRBJ2-7	TGTGCCGGACGAGACTACGAGCAGTACTTC	CAGRDYEQYF
TRBV2	-	medium-sized	TRBJ2-3	TGTGCCAGCAGATTGACAGGCCCCACAGATACGCAGTATTTT	CASRLTGPTDTQYF
TRBV4-2	-	-	TRBJ2-2	TGTGCCAGCAGCCAAGATCTGAGGAGGGCGGGCGGGGAGCTGTTTTTT	CASSQDLRRAGGELFF
TRBV2	-	-	TRBJ2-3	TGTGCCAGCAGTGGGGACGGTACTAGCACAGATACGCAGTATTTT	CASSGDGTSTDTQYF
TRBV5-1	-	few	TRBJ2-1	TGCGCCAGCAGCCTGGGGGCAGGAGGTAATGAGCAGTTCTTC	CASSLGAGGNEQFF
TRBV19	-	once	TRBJ1-5	TGTGCCAGCGCACCGCAGTTGGGGGGTAGGCAGCCCCAGCATTTT	CASAPQLGGRQPQHF
TRBV27	-	-	TRBJ1-2	TGTGCCAGCAGTCCCTCGGGTACTAACTATGGCTACACCTTC	CASSPSGTNYGYTF
TRBV25-1	-	-	TRBJ2-1	TGTGCCAGCATCCCCCGGAATGGGGCTGAGCAGTTCTTC	CASIPRNGAEQFF
TRBV10-2	-	few	TRBJ2-3	TGCGCCAGCCTCGGGGCGGGACAGAGCACAGATACGCAGTATTTT	CASLGAGQSTDTQYF
TRBV18	TRBD1	-	TRBJ2-7	TGTGCCAGCTCGCCCGGGACAGGGTTGCTTCACGAGCAGTACTTC	CASSPGTGLLHEQYF
TRBV30	TRBD1	-	TRBJ2-5	TGTGCCGGGGGGGACAGGGGGGGAGAGACCCAGTACTTC	CAGGDRGGETQYF
TRBV6-5	TRBD1	-	TRBJ1-3	TGTGCCAGCAACGGACAGGGAGAAATTTATTTT	CASNGQGEIYF
TRBV11-3	-	-	TRBJ1-1	TGTGCCAGCAGCTTGGACAGTAGCACTGAAGCTTTCTTT	CASSLDSSTEAFF
TRBV27	TRBD1	-	TRBJ2-2	TGTGCCAGCAGACCAGGACAGGCGAACACCGGGGAGCTGTTTTTT	CASRPGQANTGELFF
TRBV6-5	TRBD2	-	TRBJ2-5	TGTGCCAGCCTCGGGGAGGGGTTCGGGACCCAGTACTTC	CASLGEGFGTQYF
TRBV28	-	once	TRBJ2-7	TGTGCCAGCAAATCGGGGGGCGCTAACAACGAGCAGTACTTC	CASKSGGANNEQYF
TRBV2	-	medium-sized	TRBJ1-1	TGTGCCAGCAGGGAAGACAGGCCTGAAGCTTTCTTT	CASREDRPEAFF
TRBV5-1	TRBD1	few	TRBJ2-2	TGCGCCAGCAGCTCCGGGACAGGGGGCAGGGCCGGGGAGCTGTTTTTT	CASSSGTGGRAGELFF
TRBV9	-	-	TRBJ2-5	TGTGCCAGCAGCGTAGACGGTGGCGCGGGGTTAAAAGAGACCCAGTACTTC	CASSVDGGAGLKETQYF
TRBV6-2/TRBV6-3	-	-	TRBJ2-7	TGTGCCAGCAGTTACTTTACAGGTCCCTACGAGCAGTACTTC	CASSYFTGPYEQYF
TRBV5-8	-	-	TRBJ2-1	TGTGCCAGCAGGACGGGGCTCCCTGGGAATGAGCAGTTCTTC	CASRTGLPGNEQFF